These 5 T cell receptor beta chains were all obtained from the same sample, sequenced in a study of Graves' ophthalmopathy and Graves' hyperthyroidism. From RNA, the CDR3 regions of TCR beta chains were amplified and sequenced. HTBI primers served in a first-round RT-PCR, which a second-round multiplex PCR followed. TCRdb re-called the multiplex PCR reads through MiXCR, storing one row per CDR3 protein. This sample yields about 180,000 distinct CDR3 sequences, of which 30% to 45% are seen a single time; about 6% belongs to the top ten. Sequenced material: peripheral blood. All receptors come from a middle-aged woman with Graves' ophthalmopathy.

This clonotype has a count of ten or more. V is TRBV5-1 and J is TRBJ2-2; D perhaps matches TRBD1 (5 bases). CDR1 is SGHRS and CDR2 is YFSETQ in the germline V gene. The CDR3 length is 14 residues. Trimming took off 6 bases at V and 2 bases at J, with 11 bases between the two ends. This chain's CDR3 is CASNWQGNTGELFF. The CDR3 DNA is TGCGCCAGCAACTGGCAGGGAAACACCGGGGAGCTGTTTTTT.

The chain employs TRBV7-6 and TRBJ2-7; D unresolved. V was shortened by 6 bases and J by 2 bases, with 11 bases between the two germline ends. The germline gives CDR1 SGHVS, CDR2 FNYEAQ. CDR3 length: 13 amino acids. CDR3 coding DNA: TGTGCCAGCAGTTCGGGCAGCGCCTACGAGCAGTACTTC. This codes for CASSSGSAYEQYF. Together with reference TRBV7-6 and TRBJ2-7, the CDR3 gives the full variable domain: GAGVSQSPRYKVTKRGQDVALRCDPISGHVSLYWYRQALGQGPEFLTYFNYEAQQDKSGLPNDRFSAERPEGSISTLTIQRTEQRDSAMYRCASSSGSAYEQYFGPGTRLTVT.

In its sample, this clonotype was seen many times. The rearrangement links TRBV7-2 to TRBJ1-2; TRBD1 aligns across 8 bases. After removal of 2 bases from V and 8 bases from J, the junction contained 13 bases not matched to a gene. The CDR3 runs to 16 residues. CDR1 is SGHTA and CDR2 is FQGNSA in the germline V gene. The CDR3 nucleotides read TGTGCCAGCAGCTTACACAGGGGGGGGGTAACCGTCGGCTACACCTTC. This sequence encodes CASSLHRGGVTVGYTF.

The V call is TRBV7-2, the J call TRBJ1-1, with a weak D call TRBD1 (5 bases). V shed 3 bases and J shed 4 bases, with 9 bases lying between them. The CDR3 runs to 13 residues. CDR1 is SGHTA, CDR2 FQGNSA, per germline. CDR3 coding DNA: TGTGCCAGCAGCTTCCAGGGAAGCACTGAAGCTTTCTTT. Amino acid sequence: CASSFQGSTEAFF.

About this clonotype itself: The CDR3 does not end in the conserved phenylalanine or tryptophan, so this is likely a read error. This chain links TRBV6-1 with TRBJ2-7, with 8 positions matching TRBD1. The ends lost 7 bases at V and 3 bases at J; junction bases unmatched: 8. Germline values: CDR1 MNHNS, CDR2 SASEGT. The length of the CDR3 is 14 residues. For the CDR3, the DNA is TGTGCCAGCATCCCCGGACAGGGAGGCTACGAGCAGTACCTC. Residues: CASIPGQGGYEQYL.